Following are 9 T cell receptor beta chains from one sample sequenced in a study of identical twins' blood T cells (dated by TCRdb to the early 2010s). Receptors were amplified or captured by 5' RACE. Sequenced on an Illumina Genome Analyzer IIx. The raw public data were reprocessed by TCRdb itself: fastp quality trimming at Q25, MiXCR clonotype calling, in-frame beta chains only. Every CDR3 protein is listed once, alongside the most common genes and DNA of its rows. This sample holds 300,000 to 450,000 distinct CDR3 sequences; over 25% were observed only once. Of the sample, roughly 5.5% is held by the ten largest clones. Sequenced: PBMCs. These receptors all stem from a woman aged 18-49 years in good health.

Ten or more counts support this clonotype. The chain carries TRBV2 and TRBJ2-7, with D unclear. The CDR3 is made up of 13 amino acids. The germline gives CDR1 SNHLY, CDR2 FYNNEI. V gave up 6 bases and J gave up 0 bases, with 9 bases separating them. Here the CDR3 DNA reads TGTGCCAGCAGCAGAGTTACCTCCTACGAGCAGTACTTC. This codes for CASSRVTSYEQYF.

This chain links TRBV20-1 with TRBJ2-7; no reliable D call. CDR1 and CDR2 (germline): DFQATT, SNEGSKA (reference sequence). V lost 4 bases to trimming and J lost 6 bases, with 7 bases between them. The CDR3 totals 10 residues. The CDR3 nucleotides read TGCAGTGCTATGGGCGTCGAGCAGTACTTC. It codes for CSAMGVEQYF.

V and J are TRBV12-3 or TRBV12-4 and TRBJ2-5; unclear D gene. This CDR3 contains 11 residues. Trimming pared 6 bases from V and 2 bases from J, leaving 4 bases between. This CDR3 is CASRLQETQYF. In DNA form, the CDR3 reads TGTGCCAGCAGGTTGCAAGAGACCCAGTACTTC.

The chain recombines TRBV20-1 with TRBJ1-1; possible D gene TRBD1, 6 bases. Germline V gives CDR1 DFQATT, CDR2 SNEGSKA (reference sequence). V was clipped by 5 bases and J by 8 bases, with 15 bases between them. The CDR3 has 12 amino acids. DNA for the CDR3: TGCAGTGCTCGGACCCTAAGGGGGGAAGCTTTCTTT. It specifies CSARTLRGEAFF.

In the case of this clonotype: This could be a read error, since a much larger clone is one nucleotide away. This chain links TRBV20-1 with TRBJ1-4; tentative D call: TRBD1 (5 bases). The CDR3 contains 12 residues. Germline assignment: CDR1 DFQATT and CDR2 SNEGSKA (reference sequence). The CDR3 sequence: CSAKGGAEKQFF. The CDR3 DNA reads TGCAGTGCCAAAGGCGGGGCTGAAAAACAGTTTTTT.

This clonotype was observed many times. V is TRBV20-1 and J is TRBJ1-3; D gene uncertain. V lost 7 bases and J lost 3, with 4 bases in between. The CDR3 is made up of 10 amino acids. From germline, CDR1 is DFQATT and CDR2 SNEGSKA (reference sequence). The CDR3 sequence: CSVLGNTIYF. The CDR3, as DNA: TGCAGTGTACTTGGAAACACCATATATTTT.

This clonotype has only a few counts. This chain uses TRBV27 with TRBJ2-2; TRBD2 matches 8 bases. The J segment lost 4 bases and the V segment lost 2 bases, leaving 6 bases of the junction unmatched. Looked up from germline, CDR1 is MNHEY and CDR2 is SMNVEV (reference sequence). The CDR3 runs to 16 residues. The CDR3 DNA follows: TGTGCCAGCAGTTTAATCGGCGGGAGGTTCACCGGGGAGCTGTTTTTT. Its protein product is CASSLIGGRFTGELFF.

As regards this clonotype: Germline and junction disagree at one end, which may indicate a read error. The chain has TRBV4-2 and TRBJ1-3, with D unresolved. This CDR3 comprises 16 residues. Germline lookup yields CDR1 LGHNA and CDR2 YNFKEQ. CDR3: CASSPTEDHSGNTIYF. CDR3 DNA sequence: TGTGCCAGCAGTCCAACCGAGGACCACTCTGGTAACACCATATATTTT.

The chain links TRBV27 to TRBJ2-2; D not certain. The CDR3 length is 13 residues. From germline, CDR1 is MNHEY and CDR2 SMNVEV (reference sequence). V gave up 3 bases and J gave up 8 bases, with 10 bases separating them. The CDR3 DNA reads TGTGCCAGCAGTTTGTATCCGCGGGGGGAGCTGTTTTTT. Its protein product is CASSLYPRGELFF.